This T cell receptor (beta chain) was observed in a study of control samples from healthy donors and cancer patients. The method was immunoSEQ multiplex PCR; TCRdb's version includes in-frame clones alone and lacks a portion of them. The sample records 190,000 or so clones, over 80% being singletons. V gave up 4 bases and J gave up 1 base, with 15 bases separating them. There are 16 residues in the CDR3. Looked up from germline, CDR1 is KGHDR and CDR2 is SFDVKD. Material: blood. The receptor's source is a man younger than 30 in good health. The chain uses TRBV24-1 and TRBJ1-2; maybe TRBD1 (6 bases). CDR3 sequence: CATSDSTKDSNYGYTF. Written as DNA, the CDR3 is TGTGCCACCAGTGACTCTACCAAGGACAGTAACTATGGCTACACCTTC.